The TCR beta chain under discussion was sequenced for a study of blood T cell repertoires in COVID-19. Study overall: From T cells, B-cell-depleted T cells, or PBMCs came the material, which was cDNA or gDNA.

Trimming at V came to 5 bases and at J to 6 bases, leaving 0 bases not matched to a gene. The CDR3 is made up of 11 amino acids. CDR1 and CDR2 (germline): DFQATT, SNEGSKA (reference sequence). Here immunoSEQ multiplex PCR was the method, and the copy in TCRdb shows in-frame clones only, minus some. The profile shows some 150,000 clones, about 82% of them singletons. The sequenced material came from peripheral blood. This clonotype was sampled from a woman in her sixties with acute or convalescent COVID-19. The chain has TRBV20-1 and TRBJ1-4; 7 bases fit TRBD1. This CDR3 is CSAGQDEKLFF. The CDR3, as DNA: TGCAGTGCTGGACAGGATGAAAAACTGTTTTTT.